The 14 T cell receptor beta chains below were found in one sample sequenced in a study of CD4 T cells in relation to SARS-CoV-2 and coronaviruses. The antigens for these receptors are not known. TCRdb's copy holds only in-frame clones and misses some; the assay was immunoSEQ multiplex PCR. The data show 40,000 or so clones, about four fifths seen once. The sample was naive CD4+ T cells from PBMCs, cultured in vitro. As for subset: naive CD4+ T cells isolated by negative enrichment. Receptors originate from an adult with COVID-19.

This chain connects TRBV20-1 to TRBJ1-5; 8 bases agree with TRBD1. After removal of 3 bases from V and 4 bases from J, the junction contained 14 bases not matched to a gene. The germline CDR1 and CDR2 sequences are DFQATT and SNEGSKA (reference sequence). The length of the CDR3 is 17 residues. DNA of the CDR3: TGCAGTGCTAGTGGGATCATACGGACAGGGAAAAATCAGCCCCAGCATTTT. Translating it yields CSASGIIRTGKNQPQHF.

The chain links TRBV6-2 or TRBV6-3 to TRBJ2-5; unclear D gene. Trimming cost V 1 base and J 2 bases, with 17 bases left between them. This CDR3 region has 17 residues. Per the germline V gene, CDR1 is MNHEY and CDR2 is SVGEGT. The chain's CDR3 is CASSYFGPQVKQETQYF. The CDR3 coding sequence is TGTGCCAGCAGTTACTTCGGACCCCAAGTTAAGCAAGAGACCCAGTACTTC.

This chain uses TRBV6-5 with TRBJ2-7; either TRBD1 or TRBD2 may supply D (5 bases each). The CDR3 has 15 amino acids. CDR1 is MNHEY, CDR2 SVGAGI, per germline. V lost 6 bases to trimming and J lost 3 bases, with 18 bases between them. The CDR3 DNA sequence: TGTGCCAGCAGGAGGTACCGGGACGGGGACTACGAGCAGTACTTC. Translating it yields CASRRYRDGDYEQYF.

The chain joins TRBV5-1 to TRBJ2-1; 9 positions agree with TRBD2. This CDR3 spans 21 amino acids. V gave up 5 bases and J gave up 0 bases; unmatched junction bases: 21. CDR1 is SGHRS and CDR2 is YFSETQ in the germline V gene. The CDR3, as DNA: TGCGCCAGCAGGTTAACCATACCCGAACCACGACTAGCGGTCTCCTACAATGAGCAGTTCTTC. This sequence encodes CASRLTIPEPRLAVSYNEQFF. The whole variable domain, remainder taken from reference TRBV5-1 and TRBJ2-1, is KAGVTQTPRYLIKTRGQQVTLSCSPISGHRSVSWYQQTPGQGLQFLFEYFSETQRNKGNFPGRFSGRQFSNSRSEMNVSTLELGDSALYLCASRLTIPEPRLAVSYNEQFFGPGTRLTVL.

The V call is TRBV27, the J call TRBJ2-7; TRBD2 matches 8 bases. Germline CDR1 reads MNHEY; CDR2 reads SMNVEV (reference sequence). This CDR3 spans 13 amino acids. Germline trimming cut 6 bases from V and 6 bases from J; bases unmatched to any gene: 7. The CDR3 nucleotides are TGTGCCAGCAGGTCGCGGGAGGTCGGCGAGCAGTACTTC. This gives the protein CASRSREVGEQYF.

The chain links TRBV21-1 to TRBJ1-5; the table calls TRBD1, which could not be checked here. TRBV21-1 is recorded as a pseudogene. The CDR3 loop spans 15 amino acids. The CDR3 bases are TGTGCCAGCAGCACCCGCGACAGGGGTCATCAGCCCCAGCATTTT. Translated, it gives CASSTRDRGHQPQHF.

This chain joins TRBV12-3 or TRBV12-4 and TRBJ1-1, with TRBD1 as a possible D gene (6 bases). With 6 bases removed from V and 3 bases from J, the gap between germline ends came to 8 bases. CDR3 size: 12 residues. CDR3 bases: TGTGCCAGCAGCAGGACAGACACTGAAGCTTTCTTT. It encodes CASSRTDTEAFF.

The chain employs TRBV6-6 and TRBJ2-5; 9 bases are shared with TRBD1. Germline V lookup: CDR1 MNHNY, CDR2 SVGAGI (reference sequence). V gave up 4 bases and J gave up 7 bases; unmatched junction bases: 13. The CDR3 runs to 16 residues. In DNA, the CDR3 is TGTGCCAGCAGTTCCTACGGACAGGGGAGGGTTATGACCCAGTACTTC. Amino acid sequence: CASSSYGQGRVMTQYF.

The gene calls are TRBV4-1 and TRBJ2-7; TRBD2 aligns across 8 bases. Germline CDR1 MGHRA, CDR2 YSYEKL. The CDR3 sequence is 19 residues long. V shed 2 bases, J shed 3 bases, and the junction held 18 bases outside the gene matches. In DNA, the CDR3 is TGCGCCAGCAGCCAACATTCCCCTCAGGTCGCGGGAGGCCTCTACGAGCAGTACTTC. Amino acid sequence: CASSQHSPQVAGGLYEQYF.

V and J are TRBV18 and TRBJ2-1, with D hard to call. This CDR3 has 12 amino acids. The germline CDR1 and CDR2 sequences are KGHSH and LQKENI. V lost 8 bases, J lost 10 bases, and 15 bases lay in between. The CDR3 here is CASTRGLVEQFF. For the CDR3, the DNA is TGTGCCAGCACGAGAGGTTTGGTAGAGCAGTTCTTC.

The rearrangement joins TRBV6-5 to TRBJ2-7; TRBD2 agrees at 8 bases. The V gene's germline CDR1 is MNHEY and CDR2 SVGAGI. Trimming at V came to 8 bases and at J to 2 bases, leaving 8 bases not matched to a gene. This CDR3 contains 14 residues. CDR3 protein: CASAGREGPYEQYF. DNA for the CDR3: TGTGCCAGCGCAGGACGGGAGGGCCCCTACGAGCAGTACTTC.

This chain connects TRBV7-9 to TRBJ2-1, with 10 bases aligning to TRBD2. Germline loops: CDR1 SEHNR, CDR2 FQNEAQ (reference sequence). V shed 3 bases, J shed 7 bases, and the junction held 6 bases outside the gene matches. The CDR3 consists of 15 residues. CDR3 bases: TGTGCCAGCAGCTTTCTAGCGGGAGTGCGTAATGAGCAGTTCTTC. Residues: CASSFLAGVRNEQFF.

The chain links TRBV4-2 to TRBJ2-1; 9 bases line up with TRBD2. The germline V gene has CDR1 LGHNA and CDR2 YNFKEQ. The V and J ends lost 2 bases and 0 bases, in that order; junction bases with no gene match: 5. This CDR3 has 17 residues. The CDR3 DNA sequence: TGTGCCAGCAGCCAAAAGCTAGCGGGGACCTCCTACAATGAGCAGTTCTTC. Protein sequence: CASSQKLAGTSYNEQFF.

The chain couples TRBV7-3 to TRBJ2-5, with 8 bases matching TRBD2. V dropped 5 bases and J dropped 4; count of bases not matched to a gene: 9. There are 15 residues in the CDR3. Per the germline V gene, CDR1 is SGHTA and CDR2 is FQGTGA. The chain's CDR3 is CASSKRGGAGETQYF. The CDR3 region has the DNA TGTGCCAGCAGCAAACGGGGGGGAGCGGGAGAGACCCAGTACTTC.